This T cell receptor (beta chain) was obtained from a study of immune evolution from preneoplasia to lung adenocarcinoma. Study-level findings and limits: Normal lung had highest clonality; later lesions appeared denser, more diverse. Normal lung had the highest top T cell clone frequencies.

J lost 4 bases, V lost 5 bases, and 8 bases had no gene match. The CDR3 sequence is 16 residues long. Germline V lookup: CDR1 MNHEY, CDR2 SMNVEV (reference sequence). Resections took place in Japan or China from the mid-2010s to the late 2010s. Two lung cancer pathologists independently confirmed each histologic diagnosis. Sequenced by immunoSEQ multiplex PCR; TCRdb stores in-frame clones only, minus some. The table has 10,000 or so clones, 65% to 80% seen once; the top ten hold 25% to 30%. As regards this clone: Antigen specificity is unknown.

This TCR was recovered from a person in their 60s with lung adenocarcinoma. Some clones in this sample may be carry-over from other donors' samples. The sample consisted of FFPE normal lung tissue adjacent to the tumor. J is TRBJ2-7 and V is TRBV27, with TRBD2 matching 13 bases. The CDR3 sequence is CASSPWTSGSMYEQYF. The CDR3 nucleotides read TGTGCCAGCAGTCCTTGGACTAGCGGGAGTATGTACGAGCAGTACTTC.